These T cell receptor beta chains were read from a single sample in a study of T cell responses to AZD1222 COVID-19 vaccine. The table came from immunoSEQ multiplex PCR; TCRdb's copy has only in-frame clones and leaves some out. The sample holds approximately 130,000 clones; approximately 90% are singletons and the top ten take 1.5% to 2%. The source material was peripheral blood, sampled on day 0 of AZD1222 vaccination. All receptors come from an adult in good health. Each CDR3 is given with its conserved first and last residue. A D gene is named only where the DNA matches it firmly. Clone size is shown for a subset of rows, as once, few, many or a class of expanded clone.

>NA|TRBD2|TRBV27|TRBJ2-1
CASSLTGLAGGTYNEQFF
TGTGCCAGCAGTTTAACGGGGCTAGCGGGGGGAACCTACAATGAGCAGTTCTTC
>NA|NA|TRBV7-2|TRBJ2-2
CASSFKGALTGELFF
TGTGCCAGCAGCTTCAAAGGGGCCTTAACCGGGGAGCTGTTTTTT
>NA|TRBD2|TRBV11-3|TRBJ2-1
CASSFLTSGATHNEQFF
TGTGCCAGCAGCTTCCTGACTAGCGGGGCGACTCACAATGAGCAGTTCTTC
>NA|NA|TRBV29-1|TRBJ2-7
CSVDGQRSSYEQYF
TGCAGCGTGGACGGACAGCGGAGCTCCTACGAGCAGTACTTC
>NA|TRBD2|TRBV18|TRBJ2-3
CASSPRATGLAGARTDTQYF
TGTGCCAGCTCACCTCGGGCCACGGGACTAGCGGGGGCCCGCACAGATACGCAGTATTTT
>NA|TRBD1|TRBV4-3|TRBJ2-2
CASSQGQVNTGELFF
TGCGCCAGCAGCCAGGGACAGGTGAACACCGGGGAGCTGTTTTTT
>NA|NA|TRBV28|TRBJ1-2
CASGRDTSNYGYTF
TGTGCCAGCGGGCGGGACACTTCTAACTATGGCTACACCTTC
>NA|NA|TRBV4-1|TRBJ1-2
CASTRTPLGNYGYTF
TGCGCCAGCACCCGAACCCCTTTAGGGAACTATGGCTACACCTTC
>NA|NA|TRBV28|TRBJ1-2
CASSFIQTANYGYTF
TGTGCCAGCAGTTTTATTCAGACTGCCAACTATGGCTACACCTTC
>NA|NA|TRBV15|TRBJ1-1
CATSRDRVATEAFF
TGTGCCACCAGCAGAGACAGGGTCGCCACTGAAGCTTTCTTT
>NA|TRBD1|TRBV7-3|TRBJ2-1
CASSSGTGAFNEQFF
TGTGCCAGCAGCTCCGGGACAGGGGCTTTCAATGAGCAGTTCTTC
>few|TRBD2|TRBV7-9|TRBJ2-1
CASSNLAGFTNEQFF
TGTGCCAGCAGCAATTTAGCGGGATTTACCAATGAGCAGTTCTTC
>NA|TRBD2|TRBV9|TRBJ2-6
CASTEIRGAGANVLTF
TGTGCCAGCACCGAAATTCGGGGGGCTGGGGCCAACGTCCTGACTTTC
>once|NA|TRBV7-2|TRBJ1-2
CASMPRRAGNYGYTF
TGTGCCAGCATGCCCCGCCGAGCAGGGAACTATGGCTACACCTTC
>NA|TRBD1|TRBV5-6|TRBJ1-2
CASSDRGGYTF
TGTGCCAGCAGTGACAGGGGTGGCTACACCTTC
>NA|TRBD2|TRBV5-4|TRBJ2-1
CASKIRTSGRDEQFF
TGTGCCAGCAAAATACGGACTAGCGGGAGGGATGAGCAGTTCTTC
>once|NA|TRBV4-1|TRBJ2-6
CPTPRLLSLFSGANVLTF
TGCCCCACCCCCCGACTGCTAAGCCTTTTCTCTGGGGCCAACGTCCTGACTTTC
>NA|TRBD1|TRBV11-2|TRBJ2-2
CASSTLQGVFTGELFF
TGTGCCAGCAGCACACTACAGGGGGTATTCACCGGGGAGCTGTTTTTT
>NA|NA|TRBV30|TRBJ1-2
CAWSLTGYTF
TGTGCCTGGAGTTTGACCGGCTACACCTTC
>NA|NA|TRBV5-1|TRBJ2-7
CASSLEAGSYEQYF
TGCGCCAGCAGCTTGGAGGCTGGCTCCTACGAGCAGTACTTC
>NA|NA|TRBV3-1/TRBV3-2|TRBJ1-3
CASSQTFADSGNTIYF
TGTGCCAGCAGCCAAACATTTGCGGACTCTGGAAACACCATATATTTT
>NA|TRBD1|TRBV27|TRBJ1-1
CASSSPGTATIF
TGTGCCAGCAGTTCCCCAGGGACAGCAACTATCTTT
>NA|TRBD2|TRBV11-3|TRBJ2-7
CASSLTGLAGGPSSEQYF
TGTGCCAGCAGCCTAACGGGACTAGCGGGAGGGCCCTCATCCGAGCAGTACTTC
>NA|TRBD2|TRBV4-2|TRBJ2-3
CASSQEIRAGLAGGNTQYF
TGTGCCAGCAGCCAAGAGATTCGGGCGGGACTAGCAGGGGGGAATACGCAGTATTTT
>NA|NA|TRBV24-1|TRBJ1-1
CATRDTGSTEAFF
TGTGCCACCAGGGACACCGGTAGCACTGAAGCTTTCTTT
>NA|NA|TRBV28|TRBJ2-7
CASSLRALREQYF
TGTGCCAGCAGTTTAAGGGCCCTTAGGGAGCAGTACTTC
>once|NA|TRBV5-4|TRBJ1-2
CASSLDWRAGYTF
TGTGCCAGCAGCTTGGATTGGAGAGCTGGCTACACCTTC
>few|NA|TRBV6-1|TRBJ1-1
CASSDPREAEAFF
TGTGCCAGCAGTGATCCCAGGGAAGCTGAAGCTTTCTTT
>NA|NA|TRBV4-2|TRBJ1-5
CASSHLGQVDQPQHF
TGTGCCAGCAGCCATCTTGGGCAGGTTGATCAGCCCCAGCATTTT
>NA|NA|TRBV12-3/TRBV12-4|TRBJ1-4
CASSSGAKLFF
TGTGCCAGCAGTTCAGGGGCAAAACTGTTTTTT
>NA|NA|TRBV7-9|TRBJ1-6
CASSAATGGLTNSPLHF
TGTGCCAGCAGCGCTGCAACTGGGGGACTTACTAATTCACCCCTCCACTTT
>once|NA|TRBV11-2|TRBJ2-2
CASTYSVGNTGELFF
TGTGCCAGCACCTATAGCGTCGGGAACACCGGGGAGCTGTTTTTT
>NA|TRBD2|TRBV7-2|TRBJ2-1
CASSPSRGAVHEQFF
TGTGCCAGCAGCCCCTCGCGGGGGGCAGTCCATGAGCAGTTCTTC
>NA|TRBD1|TRBV6-4|TRBJ2-1
CASSDSGTGGYNEQFF
TGTGCCAGCAGTGACTCCGGGACAGGGGGCTACAATGAGCAGTTCTTC
>NA|TRBD1|TRBV5-4|TRBJ1-1
CASSLVGGLGTEAFF
TGTGCCAGCAGCTTGGTAGGGGGCCTGGGCACTGAAGCTTTCTTT
>NA|TRBD2|TRBV6-4|TRBJ2-3
CASSETSGLAGRIGTDTQYF
TGTGCCAGCAGTGAAACGAGCGGACTAGCGGGAAGGATAGGGACAGATACGCAGTATTTT
>NA|NA|TRBV15|TRBJ1-2
CATSTLGADNYGYTF
TGTGCCACCAGCACCTTGGGGGCCGACAACTATGGCTACACCTTC
>NA|TRBD1|TRBV11-1|TRBJ1-1
CASSLPAGQGHTEAFF
TGTGCCAGCAGCCTACCGGCGGGACAGGGACACACTGAAGCTTTCTTT
>NA|TRBD2|TRBV4-3|TRBJ2-7
CASSRLLAGDNEQYF
TGCGCCAGCAGCCGCCTATTAGCGGGGGACAACGAGCAGTACTTC
>NA|NA|TRBV4-1|TRBJ1-1
CASSQAQGTEAFF
TGCGCCAGCAGCCAAGCCCAGGGAACCGAAGCTTTCTTT
>NA|TRBD1|TRBV12-3/TRBV12-4|TRBJ2-7
CASSLGGFEQYF
TGTGCCAGCAGCTTAGGGGGCTTCGAGCAGTACTTC
>NA|NA|TRBV12-3/TRBV12-4|TRBJ1-1
CASSLLRGTEAFF
TGTGCCAGCAGTTTACTCAGGGGAACTGAAGCTTTCTTT
>NA|TRBD1|TRBV2|TRBJ1-5
CASSSGQGGNQPQHF
TGTGCCAGCAGCTCCGGACAGGGCGGCAATCAGCCCCAGCATTTT
>NA|NA|TRBV7-9|TRBJ1-2
CASSSDRSYGYTF
TGTGCCAGCAGCTCAGACAGAAGCTATGGCTACACCTTC
>once|TRBD2|TRBV5-1|TRBJ2-1
CASSTGLAGGAPWDEQFF
TGCGCCAGCAGCACGGGACTAGCGGGAGGAGCACCCTGGGATGAGCAGTTCTTC
>NA|TRBD1|TRBV6-2/TRBV6-3|TRBJ1-1
CASSYGTGPEAFF
TGTGCCAGCAGTTACGGGACAGGGCCTGAAGCTTTCTTT
>once|TRBD2|TRBV3-1/TRBV3-2|TRBJ2-1
CASSQGTSVGFF
TGTGCCAGCAGCCAAGGGACTAGTGTAGGATTCTTC
>NA|TRBD2|TRBV18|TRBJ2-7
CASTHLTSGSGDEQYF
TGTGCCAGCACCCACCTGACTAGCGGGAGTGGGGACGAGCAGTACTTC
>NA|NA|TRBV28|TRBJ1-1
CASSLRVTEAFF
TGTGCCAGCAGCCTACGGGTGACTGAAGCTTTCTTT
>NA|NA|TRBV19|TRBJ1-2
CASSRVARGRDYGYTF
TGTGCCAGTAGTCGCGTCGCCAGGGGTCGGGACTATGGCTACACCTTC
>once|TRBD1|TRBV9|TRBJ2-3
CASSVPPGQDFTDTQYF
TGTGCCAGCAGCGTTCCCCCGGGACAGGACTTCACAGATACGCAGTATTTT
>NA|NA|TRBV6-5|TRBJ1-1
CASRSRMKTLEAFF
TGTGCCAGCAGATCTAGGATGAAAACTCTTGAAGCTTTCTTT
>NA|NA|TRBV21-1|TRBJ2-1
CASSKESVGLSREQFF
TGTGCCAGCAGCAAAGAATCCGTCGGGCTCTCCCGTGAGCAGTTCTTC
>NA|TRBD1|TRBV4-1|TRBJ1-5
CASSQDKDRAPSQPQHF
TGCGCCAGCAGCCAAGATAAGGACAGGGCCCCTTCACAGCCCCAGCATTTT
>NA|TRBD1|TRBV27|TRBJ1-1
CASSTPRQGLNTEAFF
TGTGCCAGCAGTACCCCTCGACAGGGGCTGAACACTGAAGCTTTCTTT
>once|TRBD2|TRBV5-4|TRBJ2-1
CASSLAGRDEQFF
TGTGCCAGCAGCTTAGCGGGGCGGGATGAGCAGTTCTTC
>NA|TRBD2|TRBV3-1/TRBV3-2|TRBJ2-3
CASSQTGLGTDTQYF
TGTGCCAGCAGCCAAACGGGACTAGGCACAGATACGCAGTATTTT
>few|TRBD2|TRBV7-9|TRBJ2-1
CASSPTSGSYNEQFF
TGTGCCAGCAGCCCAACTAGCGGCTCCTACAATGAGCAGTTCTTC
>NA|NA|TRBV5-1|TRBJ1-1
CASSITGTGTEAFF
TGCGCCAGCAGCATTACAGGGACGGGCACTGAAGCTTTCTTT
>once|TRBD1|TRBV30|TRBJ1-5
CAWSVEDRGRGNQPQHF
TGTGCCTGGAGTGTAGAGGACAGGGGTAGGGGCAATCAGCCCCAGCATTTT